This TCR beta chain was captured in a study of CD8 T cells in ankylosing spondylitis. General study results and limits: Reports of some motif variants in reactive arthritis synovial fluid and blood predate this one. Seemingly distinctive of ankylosing spondylitis blood was a TCR beta motif formed by eight highly homologous variants. Disease-linked clones reportedly concentrated significantly in matched ankylosing spondylitis synovial fluid.

V shed 1 base and J shed 6 bases, with 10 bases lying between them. Germline V gene lookup returns CDR1 KGHDR and CDR2 SFDVKD. The CDR3 is made up of 14 amino acids. A few counts support this clonotype. The antigen remains unidentified. Quantitative 5'-RACE was performed with molecular barcodes, and it yielded the TCR beta libraries. Each CDR3 protein is one row after TCRdb ran MiXCR on the 5' RACE reads. The sample carries approximately 25,000 distinct CDR3 sequences, about a sixth recorded once. The chain uses TRBV24-1 and TRBJ2-3; the D is unclear. Material for sequencing was blood. The TCR was taken from a male donor with ankylosing spondylitis or in good health (not recorded which). The CDR3 DNA is TGTGCCACCAGTGATTTCGGCCTGGCGGATACGCAGTATTTT. Amino acid sequence: CATSDFGLADTQYF.